A selection of T cell receptor beta chains follows, all from one sample in a study of cytomegalovirus exposure and HLA in healthy donors. Clones were sequenced by immunoSEQ multiplex PCR, and TCRdb holds only the in-frame ones, with some missing. The profile shows 120,000 to 150,000 clones, approximately 80% of them singletons. Sequencing was done on a sample of PBMCs. Receptors were obtained from a man aged 18 to 30 in good health and CMV-seronegative. Both conserved end residues are part of each CDR3. The order of the fields is V gene, J gene, D gene, clone size, CDR3 DNA, CDR3 protein. The D gene is left open where the match is weak. Rows may omit the clone size; those that give it use once, few, many or a size class.

V gene: TRBV9
J gene: TRBJ2-7
D gene: TRBD1
clone size: NA
CDR3 DNA: TGTGCCAGCAGCCTAGCCGGGACAGGGATCTACGAGCAGTACTTC
CDR3 protein: CASSLAGTGIYEQYF

V gene: TRBV5-1
J gene: TRBJ2-1
D gene: NA
clone size: NA
CDR3 DNA: TGCGCCAGCAGCTTGCAGGACAGCTACAATGAGCAGTTCTTC
CDR3 protein: CASSLQDSYNEQFF

V gene: TRBV2
J gene: TRBJ1-6
D gene: TRBD1
clone size: NA
CDR3 DNA: TGTGCCAGTGACCGACAGGGTCCATATTCCCCCCTCCACTTT
CDR3 protein: CASDRQGPYSPLHF

V gene: TRBV7-9
J gene: TRBJ2-3
D gene: TRBD1
clone size: NA
CDR3 DNA: TGTGCCAGCAGCTTGCCGGGACAGGGGCCGGGTACGCAGTATTTT
CDR3 protein: CASSLPGQGPGTQYF

V gene: TRBV5-1
J gene: TRBJ2-2
D gene: NA
clone size: many
CDR3 DNA: TGCGCCAGCAGCGCGACACTCGGGGAGCTGTTTTTT
CDR3 protein: CASSATLGELFF

V gene: TRBV5-1
J gene: TRBJ1-3
D gene: TRBD1
clone size: NA
CDR3 DNA: TGCGCCAGCAGCCTCGACAGGGAGGAGAACACCATATATTTT
CDR3 protein: CASSLDREENTIYF

V gene: TRBV11-3
J gene: TRBJ2-7
D gene: TRBD2
clone size: NA
CDR3 DNA: TGTGCCAGCAGCCTACTAGCGCTAACGACCTACGAGCAGTACTTC
CDR3 protein: CASSLLALTTYEQYF

V gene: TRBV6-1
J gene: TRBJ1-1
D gene: NA
clone size: few
CDR3 DNA: TGTGCCAGCATTTACAGCCACACTGAAGCTTTCTTT
CDR3 protein: CASIYSHTEAFF

V gene: TRBV19
J gene: TRBJ2-7
D gene: TRBD1
clone size: NA
CDR3 DNA: TGTGCCAGTAGTAGGTGGGACAGAGTCTACGAGCAGTACTTC
CDR3 protein: CASSRWDRVYEQYF

V gene: TRBV7-9
J gene: TRBJ2-5
D gene: NA
clone size: NA
CDR3 DNA: TGTGCCAGCAGCTTAGTTGGCAGCCAAGAGACCCAGTACTTC
CDR3 protein: CASSLVGSQETQYF

V gene: TRBV5-4
J gene: TRBJ2-5
D gene: TRBD2
clone size: NA
CDR3 DNA: TGTGCCAGCAGCTTGGCGGGACTAGATCAAGAGACCCAGTACTTC
CDR3 protein: CASSLAGLDQETQYF

V gene: TRBV6-5
J gene: TRBJ2-1
D gene: TRBD1
clone size: NA
CDR3 DNA: TGTGCCAGCAGCCGGACAGGGAACATGAATGAGCAGTTCTTC
CDR3 protein: CASSRTGNMNEQFF

V gene: TRBV7-9
J gene: TRBJ1-2
D gene: TRBD1
clone size: NA
CDR3 DNA: TGTGCCAGCAGCTTAGTGGGACAGAGAAACTATGGCTACACCTTC
CDR3 protein: CASSLVGQRNYGYTF

V gene: TRBV19
J gene: TRBJ1-5
D gene: TRBD1
clone size: once
CDR3 DNA: TGTGCCAGTAGCAGACAGGGCTCGGGACAGCCCCAGCATTTT
CDR3 protein: CASSRQGSGQPQHF

V gene: TRBV5-1
J gene: TRBJ2-3
D gene: NA
clone size: NA
CDR3 DNA: TGCGCCAGCAAATTGAGGGATAGCACAGATACGCAGTATTTT
CDR3 protein: CASKLRDSTDTQYF

V gene: TRBV19
J gene: TRBJ2-7
D gene: TRBD1
clone size: NA
CDR3 DNA: TGTGCCAGTAGCCTCGCCTTGGGACAGGGGTACGAGCAGTACTTC
CDR3 protein: CASSLALGQGYEQYF

V gene: TRBV7-9
J gene: TRBJ2-3
D gene: TRBD1
clone size: NA
CDR3 DNA: TGTGCCAGCAGCTTACCTCGGGACAGGGGGATCGATACGCAGTATTTT
CDR3 protein: CASSLPRDRGIDTQYF

V gene: TRBV7-9
J gene: TRBJ1-2
D gene: NA
clone size: NA
CDR3 DNA: TGTGCCAGCAGCTTCCGGGGGGAAGATTATGGCTACACCTTC
CDR3 protein: CASSFRGEDYGYTF

V gene: TRBV5-6
J gene: TRBJ2-7
D gene: TRBD1
clone size: NA
CDR3 DNA: TGTGCCAGCAGCTTCGGGACAGGGCTCTACGAGCAGTACTTC
CDR3 protein: CASSFGTGLYEQYF

V gene: TRBV5-5
J gene: TRBJ1-2
D gene: TRBD1
clone size: NA
CDR3 DNA: TGTGCCAGCAGCTTGGGACAGGGAAGGCTCTATGGCTACACCTTC
CDR3 protein: CASSLGQGRLYGYTF

V gene: TRBV11-3
J gene: TRBJ1-2
D gene: NA
clone size: NA
CDR3 DNA: TGTGCCAGCAGCTTAGAGGTCGGGGGGCATGGTGGCTACACCTTC
CDR3 protein: CASSLEVGGHGGYTF

V gene: TRBV21-1
J gene: TRBJ2-7
D gene: NA
clone size: NA
CDR3 DNA: TGTGCCAGCAGCAAAGGGGTGGCACAGACAACGTTCTACGAGCAGTACTTC
CDR3 protein: CASSKGVAQTTFYEQYF

V gene: TRBV2
J gene: TRBJ1-1
D gene: TRBD1
clone size: once
CDR3 DNA: TGTGCCAGCAGTGATGGGGCAGGGGGCGGTAACACTGAAGCTTTCTTT
CDR3 protein: CASSDGAGGGNTEAFF

V gene: TRBV5-1
J gene: TRBJ1-2
D gene: NA
clone size: NA
CDR3 DNA: TGCGCCAGCAGCTTGGTCGGGTACTATGGCTACACCTTC
CDR3 protein: CASSLVGYYGYTF

V gene: TRBV7-9
J gene: TRBJ1-1
D gene: NA
clone size: NA
CDR3 DNA: TGTGCCAGCAGCTTAGCGGTAGGGAGAGCTTTCTTT
CDR3 protein: CASSLAVGRAFF

V gene: TRBV7-6
J gene: TRBJ2-7
D gene: TRBD1
clone size: NA
CDR3 DNA: TGTGCCAGCAGCTTAGCGGGGGACAGGAGCCTCTACGAGCAGTACTTC
CDR3 protein: CASSLAGDRSLYEQYF

V gene: TRBV29-1
J gene: TRBJ2-7
D gene: TRBD1
clone size: NA
CDR3 DNA: TGCAGCGTGGTTTCAGGGGGCACCTACGAGCAGTACTTC
CDR3 protein: CSVVSGGTYEQYF

V gene: TRBV11-2
J gene: TRBJ2-7
D gene: NA
clone size: NA
CDR3 DNA: TGTGCCAGCAGCTCCCAGGGGCGCGAGCAGTACTTC
CDR3 protein: CASSSQGREQYF

V gene: TRBV5-5
J gene: TRBJ1-1
D gene: NA
clone size: NA
CDR3 DNA: TGTGCCAGCAGCTCGTCGACAGGCCTCAGTGGAACTGAAGCTTTCTTT
CDR3 protein: CASSSSTGLSGTEAFF

V gene: TRBV9
J gene: TRBJ2-7
D gene: TRBD1
clone size: NA
CDR3 DNA: TGTGCCAGCAGCGTAGCAGGGGGCGAGTACGAGCAGTACTTC
CDR3 protein: CASSVAGGEYEQYF

V gene: TRBV10-1
J gene: TRBJ2-3
D gene: TRBD1
clone size: few
CDR3 DNA: TGCGCCAGCAGTGAGTCGGGACAGCTAATTACAGATACGCAGTATTTT
CDR3 protein: CASSESGQLITDTQYF

V gene: TRBV5-8
J gene: TRBJ1-6
D gene: NA
clone size: NA
CDR3 DNA: TGTGCCAGCAGCTTGGGTAGGGGATATGGTTCACCCCTCCACTTT
CDR3 protein: CASSLGRGYGSPLHF

V gene: TRBV25-1
J gene: TRBJ1-1
D gene: TRBD1
clone size: NA
CDR3 DNA: TGTGCCAGCAGACAGGGGGCGGGCACTGAAGCTTTCTTT
CDR3 protein: CASRQGAGTEAFF

V gene: TRBV5-4
J gene: TRBJ1-1
D gene: NA
clone size: few
CDR3 DNA: TGTGCCAGCAGCTTGGGTATTACTGAAGCTTTCTTT
CDR3 protein: CASSLGITEAFF

V gene: TRBV7-8
J gene: TRBJ1-4
D gene: TRBD1
clone size: once
CDR3 DNA: TGTGCCAGCAGCTTAGCACCGCAGGGGGCAACTAATGAAAAACTGTTTTTT
CDR3 protein: CASSLAPQGATNEKLFF

V gene: TRBV19
J gene: TRBJ2-1
D gene: TRBD1
clone size: NA
CDR3 DNA: TGTGCCAGTAGTCCAGGGGGTGTCGGCAATGAGCAGTTCTTC
CDR3 protein: CASSPGGVGNEQFF

V gene: TRBV15
J gene: TRBJ2-7
D gene: NA
clone size: NA
CDR3 DNA: TGTGCCACCAGCAGAGAGCCTAGCTCCTACGAGCAGTACTTC
CDR3 protein: CATSREPSSYEQYF

V gene: TRBV19
J gene: TRBJ2-1
D gene: TRBD2
clone size: NA
CDR3 DNA: TGTGCCAGTAGTATGTCAGCGGGAGTAAACCACAATGAGCAGTTCTTC
CDR3 protein: CASSMSAGVNHNEQFF

V gene: TRBV2
J gene: TRBJ1-1
D gene: TRBD1
clone size: NA
CDR3 DNA: TGTGCCAGCAGGGGACAGATCATGAACACTGAAGCTTTCTTT
CDR3 protein: CASRGQIMNTEAFF

V gene: TRBV7-9
J gene: TRBJ2-7
D gene: NA
clone size: NA
CDR3 DNA: TGTGCCAGCAGCCGACAGATTTTCTACGAGCAGTACTTC
CDR3 protein: CASSRQIFYEQYF

V gene: TRBV27
J gene: TRBJ2-7
D gene: TRBD2
clone size: once
CDR3 DNA: TGTGCCAGCAGTTTAGGGACTAGCGGGAGAATGGACGAGCAGTACTTC
CDR3 protein: CASSLGTSGRMDEQYF

V gene: TRBV11-2
J gene: TRBJ1-1
D gene: NA
clone size: few
CDR3 DNA: TGTGCCAGCAGCTTCCCCTGGGGGCAGCTCGGCCGAGGCACTGAAGCTTTCTTT
CDR3 protein: CASSFPWGQLGRGTEAFF

V gene: TRBV6-1
J gene: TRBJ2-7
D gene: NA
clone size: NA
CDR3 DNA: TGTGCCAGCAGCGTGGCGGCAGTTAGTGGCTACGAGCAGTACTTC
CDR3 protein: CASSVAAVSGYEQYF

V gene: TRBV9
J gene: TRBJ1-5
D gene: NA
clone size: NA
CDR3 DNA: TGTGCCAGCAGCGTAGGGGGGGACGTAAATAGCAATCAGCCCCAGCATTTT
CDR3 protein: CASSVGGDVNSNQPQHF

V gene: TRBV28
J gene: TRBJ1-2
D gene: TRBD1
clone size: few
CDR3 DNA: TGTGCCATTGCTGCCGTACCGGGACAGGGAGATGGCTACACCTTC
CDR3 protein: CAIAAVPGQGDGYTF

V gene: TRBV4-2
J gene: TRBJ2-2
D gene: NA
clone size: NA
CDR3 DNA: TGTGCCAGCAGCCGCGGGACCCAGGGCCCCCTCGGGGAGCTGTTTTTT
CDR3 protein: CASSRGTQGPLGELFF

V gene: TRBV30
J gene: TRBJ2-7
D gene: TRBD1
clone size: NA
CDR3 DNA: TGTGCCTGGAGGAAGAAGGGGACAGGGAACTACGAGCAGTACTTC
CDR3 protein: CAWRKKGTGNYEQYF

V gene: TRBV28
J gene: TRBJ2-7
D gene: NA
clone size: NA
CDR3 DNA: TGTGCCAGCAGTTTAAGTACGCTCGAGCAGTACTTC
CDR3 protein: CASSLSTLEQYF

V gene: TRBV5-4
J gene: TRBJ1-2
D gene: NA
clone size: once
CDR3 DNA: TGTGCCAGCAGCTCTCAAACAACTAACTATGGCTACACCTTC
CDR3 protein: CASSSQTTNYGYTF

V gene: TRBV10-1
J gene: TRBJ2-3
D gene: TRBD2
clone size: NA
CDR3 DNA: TGCGCCAGCAGTGTCGGGGGGAGCACAGATACGCAGTATTTT
CDR3 protein: CASSVGGSTDTQYF

V gene: TRBV5-4
J gene: TRBJ1-2
D gene: TRBD1
clone size: NA
CDR3 DNA: TGTGCCAGCAGCTTAGGGGACAGGGTAATTTATGGCTACACCTTC
CDR3 protein: CASSLGDRVIYGYTF

V gene: TRBV2
J gene: TRBJ1-5
D gene: NA
clone size: once
CDR3 DNA: TGTGCCAGCAGTGCAGCTTACAATCAGCCCCAGCATTTT
CDR3 protein: CASSAAYNQPQHF